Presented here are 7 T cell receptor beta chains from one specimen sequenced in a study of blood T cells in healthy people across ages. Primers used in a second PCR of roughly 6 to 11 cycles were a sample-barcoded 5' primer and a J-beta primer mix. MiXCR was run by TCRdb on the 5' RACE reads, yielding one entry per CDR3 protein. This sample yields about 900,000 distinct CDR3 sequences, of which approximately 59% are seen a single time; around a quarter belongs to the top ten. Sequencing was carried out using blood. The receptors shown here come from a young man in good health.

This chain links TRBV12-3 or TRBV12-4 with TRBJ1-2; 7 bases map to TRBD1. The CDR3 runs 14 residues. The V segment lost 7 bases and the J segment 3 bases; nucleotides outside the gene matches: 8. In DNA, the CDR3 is TGTGCCAGCATTGCGACAGGGAGGGACTATGGCTACACCTTC. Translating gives CASIATGRDYGYTF.

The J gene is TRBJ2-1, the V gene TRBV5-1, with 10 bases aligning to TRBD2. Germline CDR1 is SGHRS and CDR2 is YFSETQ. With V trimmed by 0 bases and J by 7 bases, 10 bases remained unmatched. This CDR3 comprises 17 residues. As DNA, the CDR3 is TGCGCCAGCAGCTTGGTTGCCGTAGCGGGGGGCCGTAATGAGCAGTTCTTC. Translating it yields CASSLVAVAGGRNEQFF. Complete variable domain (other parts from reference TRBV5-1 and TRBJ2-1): KAGVTQTPRYLIKTRGQQVTLSCSPISGHRSVSWYQQTPGQGLQFLFEYFSETQRNKGNFPGRFSGRQFSNSRSEMNVSTLELGDSALYLCASSLVAVAGGRNEQFFGPGTRLTVL.

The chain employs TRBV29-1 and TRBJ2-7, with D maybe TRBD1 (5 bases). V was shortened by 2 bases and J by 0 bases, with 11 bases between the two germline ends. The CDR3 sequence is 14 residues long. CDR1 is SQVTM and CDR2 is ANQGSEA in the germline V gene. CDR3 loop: CSVERQGVSYEQYF. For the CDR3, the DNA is TGCAGCGTTGAAAGGCAGGGCGTCTCCTACGAGCAGTACTTC.

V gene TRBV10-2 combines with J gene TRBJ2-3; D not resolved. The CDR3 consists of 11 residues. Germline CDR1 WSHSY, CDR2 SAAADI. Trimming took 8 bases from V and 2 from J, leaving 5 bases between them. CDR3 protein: CASAVTDTQYF. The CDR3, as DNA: TGCGCCAGCGCGGTCACAGATACGCAGTATTTT.

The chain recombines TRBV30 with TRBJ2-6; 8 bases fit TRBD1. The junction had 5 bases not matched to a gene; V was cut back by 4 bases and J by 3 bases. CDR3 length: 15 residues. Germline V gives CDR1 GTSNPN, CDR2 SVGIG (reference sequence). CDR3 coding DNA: TGTGCCTGGATCAGGGGGCTTAGTGGGGCCAACGTCCTGACTTTC. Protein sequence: CAWIRGLSGANVLTF.

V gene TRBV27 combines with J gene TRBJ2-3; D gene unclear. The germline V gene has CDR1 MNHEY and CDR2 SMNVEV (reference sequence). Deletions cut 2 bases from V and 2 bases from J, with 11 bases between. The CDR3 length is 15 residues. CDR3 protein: CASSLIGQFTDTQYF. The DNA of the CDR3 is TGTGCCAGCAGTTTAATAGGCCAATTCACAGATACGCAGTATTTT.

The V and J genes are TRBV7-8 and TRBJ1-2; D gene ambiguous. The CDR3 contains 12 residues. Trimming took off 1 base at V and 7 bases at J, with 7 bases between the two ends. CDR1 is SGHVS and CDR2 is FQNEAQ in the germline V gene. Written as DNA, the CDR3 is TGTGCCAGCAGCTTAGAGTGGGGTGGCTACACCTTC. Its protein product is CASSLEWGGYTF.